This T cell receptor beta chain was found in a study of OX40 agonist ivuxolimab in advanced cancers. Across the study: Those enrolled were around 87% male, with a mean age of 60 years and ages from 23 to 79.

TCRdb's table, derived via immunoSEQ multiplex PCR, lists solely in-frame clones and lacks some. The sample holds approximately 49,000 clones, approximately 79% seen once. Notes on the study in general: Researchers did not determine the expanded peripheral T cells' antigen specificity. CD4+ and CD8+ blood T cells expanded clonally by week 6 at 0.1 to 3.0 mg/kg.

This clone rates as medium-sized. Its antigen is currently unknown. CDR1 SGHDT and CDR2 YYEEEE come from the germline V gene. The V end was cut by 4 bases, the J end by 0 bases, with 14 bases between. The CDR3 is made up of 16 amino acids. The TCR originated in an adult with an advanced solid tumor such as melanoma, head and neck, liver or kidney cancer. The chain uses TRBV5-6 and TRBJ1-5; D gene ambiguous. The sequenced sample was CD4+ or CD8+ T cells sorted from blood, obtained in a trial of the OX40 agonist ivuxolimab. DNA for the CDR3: TGTGCCAGCAGCGACTTCGGTCTAAATAGCAATCAGCCCCAGCATTTT. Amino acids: CASSDFGLNSNQPQHF.